These T cell receptor beta chains were read from a single sample in a study of blood T cell repertoires in COVID-19. Assay used: immunoSEQ multiplex PCR; TCRdb lists only in-frame clones, some missing. The sample has about 100,000 clones, about two thirds seen once; the top ten hold 1.5% to 2%. The sequenced material came from peripheral blood. These receptors were taken from a woman aged 40 to 50 with acute or convalescent COVID-19. The CDR3 runs from the conserved cysteine through the conserved F or W. Fields, in order: CDR3 DNA, CDR3 protein, clone size, J gene, D gene, V gene, CDR3 length. The D gene is left open where the match is weak. Clone size is not always given. Where it is, it says once, few, many or a class for expanded clones.

CDR3 DNA: TGTGCCAGCAGCCAAGACAGGACTCTTTGGGCCCTCCACTTT
CDR3 protein: CASSQDRTLWALHF
clone size: -
J gene: TRBJ1-6
D gene: -
V gene: TRBV4-2
CDR3 length: 14

CDR3 DNA: TGTGCCAGCAGCATGACAGGGTGGAACACTGAAGCTTTCTTT
CDR3 protein: CASSMTGWNTEAFF
clone size: once
J gene: TRBJ1-1
D gene: TRBD1
V gene: TRBV7-2
CDR3 length: 14

CDR3 DNA: TGTGCCACCAGTGAGACGGGGGGATCCAAAAACATTCAGTACTTC
CDR3 protein: CATSETGGSKNIQYF
clone size: -
J gene: TRBJ2-4
D gene: TRBD2
V gene: TRBV24-1
CDR3 length: 15

CDR3 DNA: TGTGCCAGCAGCTGGAGCTCCTACGAGCAGTACTTC
CDR3 protein: CASSWSSYEQYF
clone size: -
J gene: TRBJ2-7
D gene: -
V gene: TRBV5-6
CDR3 length: 12

CDR3 DNA: TGTGCCAGCAGTCGACCAGGGGCGACTGAAGCTTTCTTT
CDR3 protein: CASSRPGATEAFF
clone size: once
J gene: TRBJ1-1
D gene: -
V gene: TRBV6-5
CDR3 length: 13

CDR3 DNA: TGTGCCAGCAGCTTGTCCCAGGGCAGGGACACTGAAGCTTTCTTT
CDR3 protein: CASSLSQGRDTEAFF
clone size: -
J gene: TRBJ1-1
D gene: -
V gene: TRBV5-5
CDR3 length: 15

CDR3 DNA: TGCAGCGTCTACCGGACAGGGGGCGGGGAGCAGTACTTC
CDR3 protein: CSVYRTGGGEQYF
clone size: -
J gene: TRBJ2-7
D gene: TRBD1
V gene: TRBV29-1
CDR3 length: 13

CDR3 DNA: TGTGCCACCAGCAGAGATCGTGACAGGGGACTTGAAAAACTGTTTTTT
CDR3 protein: CATSRDRDRGLEKLFF
clone size: -
J gene: TRBJ1-4
D gene: TRBD1
V gene: TRBV15
CDR3 length: 16

CDR3 DNA: TGTGCCAGCAGCCCCGGGGGGTTAACCGGGGAGCTGTTTTTT
CDR3 protein: CASSPGGLTGELFF
clone size: -
J gene: TRBJ2-2
D gene: TRBD2
V gene: TRBV13
CDR3 length: 14

CDR3 DNA: TGTGCCAGCAGTCGGGACAGGGGGCGTGAAAAACTGTTTTTT
CDR3 protein: CASSRDRGREKLFF
clone size: -
J gene: TRBJ1-4
D gene: TRBD1
V gene: TRBV27
CDR3 length: 14

CDR3 DNA: TGTGCCAGCAGGGCCGGGACCAGGGGGGATACGCAGTATTTT
CDR3 protein: CASRAGTRGDTQYF
clone size: -
J gene: TRBJ2-3
D gene: TRBD1
V gene: TRBV28
CDR3 length: 14

CDR3 DNA: TGCAGCGTTGAACGGGGGAAGGGGGCAGGTGAGCAGTTCTTC
CDR3 protein: CSVERGKGAGEQFF
clone size: -
J gene: TRBJ2-1
D gene: -
V gene: TRBV29-1
CDR3 length: 14

CDR3 DNA: TGCGCCAGCAGCCAACTCGCCCTGGGAGGGACCGGGGGTAATTCACCCCTCCACTTT
CDR3 protein: CASSQLALGGTGGNSPLHF
clone size: -
J gene: TRBJ1-6
D gene: -
V gene: TRBV4-1
CDR3 length: 19

CDR3 DNA: TGTGCCAGCAGTGACTGGGGAGACTACGAGCAGTACTTC
CDR3 protein: CASSDWGDYEQYF
clone size: -
J gene: TRBJ2-7
D gene: -
V gene: TRBV2
CDR3 length: 13

CDR3 DNA: TGTGCCAGCAGCGAGGGACAGGGGGCGATTACGCAGTATTTT
CDR3 protein: CASSEGQGAITQYF
clone size: -
J gene: TRBJ2-3
D gene: TRBD1
V gene: TRBV5-6
CDR3 length: 14

CDR3 DNA: TGTGCCAGCAGTTTTCGCCAGTGGAACACCGGGGAGCTGTTTTTT
CDR3 protein: CASSFRQWNTGELFF
clone size: -
J gene: TRBJ2-2
D gene: -
V gene: TRBV28
CDR3 length: 15

CDR3 DNA: TGTGCCAGCAGCGCCGACTGGATCCAAGAGACCCAGTACTTC
CDR3 protein: CASSADWIQETQYF
clone size: -
J gene: TRBJ2-5
D gene: -
V gene: TRBV9
CDR3 length: 14

CDR3 DNA: TGCGCCAGCAGCTTAATGGGGGGGAGCTCTGGGGCCAACGTCCTGACTTTC
CDR3 protein: CASSLMGGSSGANVLTF
clone size: few
J gene: TRBJ2-6
D gene: TRBD2
V gene: TRBV5-1
CDR3 length: 17

CDR3 DNA: TGTGCCAGCAGCCAAAGAGGGGGCGGGGGGGCAGATACGCAGTATTTT
CDR3 protein: CASSQRGGGGADTQYF
clone size: -
J gene: TRBJ2-3
D gene: TRBD2
V gene: TRBV3-1/TRBV3-2
CDR3 length: 16

CDR3 DNA: TGTGCCAGCAGACGCCTGGGGGGTTCTGGGGACAATGAGCAGTTCTTC
CDR3 protein: CASRRLGGSGDNEQFF
clone size: -
J gene: TRBJ2-1
D gene: -
V gene: TRBV5-6
CDR3 length: 16

CDR3 DNA: TGTGCCACCAGCGCCCGGGGGACAGGGGCAAACACCATATATTTT
CDR3 protein: CATSARGTGANTIYF
clone size: -
J gene: TRBJ1-3
D gene: TRBD1
V gene: TRBV15
CDR3 length: 15

CDR3 DNA: TGTGCCAGCACCCAACGGAGGGACACTGAAGCTTTCTTT
CDR3 protein: CASTQRRDTEAFF
clone size: -
J gene: TRBJ1-1
D gene: -
V gene: TRBV6-6
CDR3 length: 13

CDR3 DNA: TGTGCCAGCTCACCCCCAACAGGGGACCCTACCGCCTATGGCTACACCTTC
CDR3 protein: CASSPPTGDPTAYGYTF
clone size: -
J gene: TRBJ1-2
D gene: TRBD1
V gene: TRBV18
CDR3 length: 17

CDR3 DNA: TGTGCCAGCAGCTCCGAGGGGGCTAATTCACCCCTCCACTTT
CDR3 protein: CASSSEGANSPLHF
clone size: few
J gene: TRBJ1-6
D gene: TRBD1
V gene: TRBV13
CDR3 length: 14

CDR3 DNA: TGCGCCAGCAGAGAGGCAGGGTTGGATGGCTACACCTTC
CDR3 protein: CASREAGLDGYTF
clone size: few
J gene: TRBJ1-2
D gene: -
V gene: TRBV10-2
CDR3 length: 13

CDR3 DNA: TGCGCCAGCAGCAAGGATCGGAGAACTAATGAAAAACTGTTTTTT
CDR3 protein: CASSKDRRTNEKLFF
clone size: -
J gene: TRBJ1-4
D gene: -
V gene: TRBV5-1
CDR3 length: 15

CDR3 DNA: TGTGCCAGCAGCTTAGGAGGACAGGGCCACCAGCCCCAGCATTTT
CDR3 protein: CASSLGGQGHQPQHF
clone size: many
J gene: TRBJ1-5
D gene: TRBD1
V gene: TRBV7-9
CDR3 length: 15

CDR3 DNA: TGTGCCACCAGTGTGGAGGGGGCAACTGGCTACACCTTC
CDR3 protein: CATSVEGATGYTF
clone size: -
J gene: TRBJ1-2
D gene: TRBD1
V gene: TRBV24-1
CDR3 length: 13

CDR3 DNA: TGCGCCAGCAGCTTGGGTAGGGGATCCGAGCAGTACTTC
CDR3 protein: CASSLGRGSEQYF
clone size: -
J gene: TRBJ2-7
D gene: -
V gene: TRBV5-1
CDR3 length: 13

CDR3 DNA: TGTGCCAGCAGCCCCGGGGGGGCTGGAAACACCATATATTTT
CDR3 protein: CASSPGGAGNTIYF
clone size: -
J gene: TRBJ1-3
D gene: -
V gene: TRBV7-8
CDR3 length: 14

CDR3 DNA: TGTGCCTGGAGTCTAAAGGGGCTCGATGGGGAAAAACTGTTTTTT
CDR3 protein: CAWSLKGLDGEKLFF
clone size: -
J gene: TRBJ1-4
D gene: -
V gene: TRBV30
CDR3 length: 15

CDR3 DNA: TGTGCCAGCAAAGGAGGGTATGGAAGTGAAGCTTTCTTT
CDR3 protein: CASKGGYGSEAFF
clone size: many
J gene: TRBJ1-1
D gene: -
V gene: TRBV2
CDR3 length: 13

CDR3 DNA: TGTGCCAGTATCCTCCGGGGGCAGGGGGATTGCACAGATACGCAGTATTTT
CDR3 protein: CASILRGQGDCTDTQYF
clone size: -
J gene: TRBJ2-3
D gene: -
V gene: TRBV19
CDR3 length: 17